The 24 T cell receptor beta chains below come from one sample, sequenced in a study of T cell responses to AZD1222 COVID-19 vaccine. Method: immunoSEQ multiplex PCR; TCRdb's copy keeps in-frame clones and lacks some. The sample consists of tens of thousands of clones, about 72% of them appearing once. This specimen was peripheral blood, taken on day 0 of AZD1222 vaccination. The receptor source for this set is an adult in good health.

The DNA for the CDR3 is TGTGCCAGCAGCTTAGAGGCTAGCGCACAAGAGACCCAGTACTTC. This encodes CASSLEASAQETQYF. This rearrangement joins TRBV7-9 to TRBJ2-5, with D possibly matching TRBD2 (6 bases). The CDR3 is 15 amino acids. Germline-derived CDR1 and CDR2 are SEHNR and FQNEAQ (reference sequence). The V gene lost 1 base and the J gene lost 2 bases, with 11 bases spanning the gap.

On this clone: At the DNA level, this CDR3 is encoded by other sequences in the same sample as well. This chain links TRBV28 with TRBJ1-2; D might be TRBD1 (5 bases). V was clipped by 2 bases and J by 2 bases, with 6 bases between them. Looked up from germline, CDR1 is MDHEN and CDR2 is SYDVKM. The CDR3 is 13 residues long. The CDR3 spells CASSLRGNYGYTF. For the CDR3, the DNA is TGTGCCAGCAGTTTAAGGGGCAACTATGGCTACACCTTC.

This rearrangement joins TRBV10-3 to TRBJ2-4, with 9 positions matching TRBD2. After removal of 6 bases from V and 7 bases from J, the junction contained 10 bases not matched to a gene. Germline CDR1 reads ENHRY; CDR2 reads SYGVKD. CDR3 length equals 15 residues. The CDR3 sequence is CAIRSSSGKKNIQYF. CDR3 DNA: TGTGCCATCAGGTCCTCTAGCGGGAAGAAGAACATTCAGTACTTC.

The CDR3 region is CASSLEANTEAFF. The CDR3 coding sequence is TGTGCCAGCAGCTTGGAAGCGAACACTGAAGCTTTCTTT. The chain has TRBV7-9 and TRBJ1-1; D is ambiguous. In germline, CDR1 is SEHNR, CDR2 FQNEAQ (reference sequence). The CDR3 sequence is 13 residues long. Trimming took 3 bases from V and 1 from J, leaving 6 bases between them.

V and J are TRBV15 and TRBJ2-3; TRBD2 aligns across 8 bases. Trimming cost V 0 bases and J 5 bases; bases outside gene matches: 4. Germline CDR1 is LNHNV and CDR2 is YYDKDF (reference sequence). The CDR3 length is 15 residues. The DNA for the CDR3 is TGTGCCACCAGCAGAGAGGCGGGAGGAATAGATACGCAGTATTTT. This encodes CATSREAGGIDTQYF.

V and J are TRBV10-3 and TRBJ2-2, with 7 bases identical to TRBD2. V shed 7 bases and J 3 bases; nucleotides not matched to a gene: 8. This CDR3 is built from 15 residues. CDR1 is ENHRY and CDR2 is SYGVKD in the germline V gene. In DNA form, the CDR3 reads TGTGCCATCACCGGGGGAGGGCCGGACACCGGGGAGCTGTTTTTT. Its protein product is CAITGGGPDTGELFF.

This clone was seen a single time. DNA for the CDR3: TGTGCCAGCAGCCCTTTAGCGGGAGGCTCCTACTACGAGCAGTACTTC. Protein product: CASSPLAGGSYYEQYF. This rearrangement joins TRBV5-6 to TRBJ2-7, with 10 bases matching TRBD2. V gave up 4 bases and J gave up 3 bases; unmatched junction bases: 10. This CDR3 is built from 16 residues. Germline V gene lookup returns CDR1 SGHDT and CDR2 YYEEEE.

The rearrangement joins TRBV6-6 to TRBJ1-6; no clear D. V lost 2 bases to trimming and J lost 12 bases, with 14 bases between them. The germline V gene encodes CDR1 MNHNY and CDR2 SVGAGI (reference sequence). This CDR3 comprises 14 residues. The chain's CDR3 is CASSYERTARPLHF. The CDR3 DNA is TGTGCCAGCAGTTACGAGCGAACCGCCAGACCCCTCCACTTT.

There are a few counts of this clone. The genes are TRBV12-3 or TRBV12-4 and TRBJ1-4; D ambiguous. V was trimmed by 7 bases and J by 8 bases, leaving 8 bases between them. CDR3 length: 11 residues. The CDR3 DNA is TGTGCCAGCACCCTGGGGGAAAAACTGTTTTTT. Translating gives CASTLGEKLFF.

This clone appeared a single time. This chain connects TRBV12-5 to TRBJ2-2, with D perhaps TRBD2 (5 bases). CDR1 is LGHNT and CDR2 is FRNRAP in the germline V gene. The CDR3 has 13 amino acids. Trimming pared 2 bases from V and 6 bases from J, leaving 7 bases between. The CDR3 DNA is TGTGCTAGTGGTTTGAACGGGGCCGGGGAGCTGTTTTTT. Encoded protein: CASGLNGAGELFF.

This clone was found a few times. This rearrangement joins TRBV2 to TRBJ2-7; 11 bases match TRBD2. Germline CDR1 SNHLY, CDR2 FYNNEI. This CDR3 contains 18 residues. The V segment lost 2 bases and the J segment 5 bases; nucleotides outside the gene matches: 14. CDR3 sequence reads: CASSEIPYRSGRDHEQYF. The CDR3 DNA is TGTGCCAGCAGTGAAATCCCCTATCGTAGCGGGAGGGATCACGAGCAGTACTTC.

V gene TRBV11-2 combines with J gene TRBJ1-5; D unresolved. V lost 2 bases to trimming and J lost 0 bases, with 8 bases between them. This CDR3 region has 15 residues. Germline CDR1 reads SGHAT; CDR2 reads FQNNGV. The CDR3 nucleotides read TGTGCCAGCAGCTTATCCTACGATAGCAATCAGCCCCAGCATTTT. Translating gives CASSLSYDSNQPQHF.

V usage is TRBV11-2 and J usage is TRBJ2-3, with 9 bases identical to TRBD2. The CDR3 is 17 residues long. Germline CDR1 and CDR2: SGHAT and FQNNGV. V was pared by 3 bases and J by 2 bases, with 9 bases of the junction left unmatched. The CDR3 DNA follows: TGTGCCAGCAGCTTGATGGGAGCGGGAGGAATCACAGATACGCAGTATTTT. The encoded protein is CASSLMGAGGITDTQYF.

This clone was seen only a few times. The chain is built from TRBV24-1 and TRBJ2-7, with a weak D call TRBD2 (6 bases). The CDR3 extends over 15 amino acids. The V gene lost 2 bases and the J gene lost 2 bases, with 12 bases spanning the gap. In germline, CDR1 is KGHDR, CDR2 SFDVKD. The chain's CDR3 is CATSDWGDVTYEQYF. DNA of the CDR3: TGTGCCACCAGTGATTGGGGGGACGTAACCTACGAGCAGTACTTC.

Regarding this clone: The same CDR3 arises from other DNA sequences in this sample as well. The chain employs TRBV6-5 and TRBJ1-1; no firm D call. V was cut by 0 bases and J by 5 bases, with 10 bases left in between. Germline CDR1 reads MNHEY; CDR2 reads SVGAGI. The CDR3 has 14 amino acids. The CDR3 loop reads CASSYSSVGTEAFF. CDR3 DNA: TGTGCCAGCAGTTACTCGTCCGTTGGGACTGAAGCTTTCTTT.

The V call is TRBV5-1, the J call TRBJ2-5; no clear D gene. Per the germline V gene, CDR1 is SGHRS and CDR2 is YFSETQ. This CDR3 has 16 residues. Between the trimmed V and J ends, which lost 0 bases and 3 bases, there was a span of 15 bases. This CDR3 reads CASSLVGVGAEETQYF. The CDR3 DNA reads as TGCGCCAGCAGCTTGGTCGGAGTAGGTGCCGAAGAGACCCAGTACTTC.

The chain is built from TRBV10-2 and TRBJ2-5; tentative D call: TRBD1 (5 bases). Trimming took off 3 bases at V and 1 base at J, with 6 bases between the two ends. Germline lookup yields CDR1 WSHSY and CDR2 SAAADI. The CDR3 runs 13 residues. The DNA of the CDR3 is TGCGCCAGCAGTGACACAGGCCAAGAGACCCAGTACTTC. Its protein is CASSDTGQETQYF.

The chain couples TRBV19 to TRBJ1-5; 9 bases are a match to TRBD1. The ends lost 5 bases at V and 5 bases at J; junction bases unmatched: 7. Germline CDR1 reads LNHDA; CDR2 reads SQIVND (reference sequence). The CDR3 extends over 15 amino acids. The CDR3 protein is CASSLRDREHQPQHF. The CDR3 bases are TGTGCCAGTAGTTTGCGGGACAGGGAGCATCAGCCCCAGCATTTT. The whole variable domain, remainder taken from reference TRBV19 and TRBJ1-5, is DGGITQSPKYLFRKEGQNVTLSCEQNLNHDAMYWYRQDPGQGLRLIYYSQIVNDFQKGDIAEGYSVSREKKESFPLTVTSAQKNPTAFYLCASSLRDREHQPQHFGDGTRLSIL.

For the CDR3, the DNA is TGTGCCAGCAGCCGAACGGGGCTGGATACGCAGTATTTT. It yields the protein CASSRTGLDTQYF. The chain links TRBV28 to TRBJ2-3, with D perhaps given as TRBD1 or TRBD2 (5 bases each). V was trimmed by 6 bases and J by 6 bases, leaving 13 bases between them. This CDR3 has 13 amino acids. In germline, CDR1 is MDHEN, CDR2 SYDVKM.

The chain uses TRBV6-2 or TRBV6-3 and TRBJ1-2; the match to TRBD1 covers 7 bases. The CDR3 consists of 16 residues. With 2 bases clipped from V and 8 bases from J, the junction kept 14 bases outside the gene matches. Germline V CDR1 and CDR2: MNHEY, SVGEGT. This CDR3 is CASSYPMGQHGWGYTF. The CDR3 bases are TGTGCCAGCAGTTACCCGATGGGACAGCATGGTTGGGGCTACACCTTC.

The chain uses TRBV28 and TRBJ2-1; D gene ambiguous. The germline V gene has CDR1 MDHEN and CDR2 SYDVKM. V gave up 2 bases and J gave up 0 bases, with 8 bases separating them. The CDR3 length is 15 residues. The CDR3 nucleotides read TGTGCCAGCAGTTTAATCCCTAGCTCCTACAATGAGCAGTTCTTC. Its protein product is CASSLIPSSYNEQFF. The variable domain in full, with the rest retrieved from reference TRBV28 and TRBJ2-1, is DVKVTQSSRYLVKRTGEKVFLECVQDMDHENMFWYRQDPGLGLRLIYFSYDVKMKEKGDIPEGYSVSREKKERFSLILESASTNQTSMYLCASSLIPSSYNEQFFGPGTRLTVL.

This clone has a handful of counts. V and J are TRBV5-1 and TRBJ1-3; maybe TRBD1 (5 bases). This CDR3 contains 17 residues. V dropped 0 bases and J dropped 0 bases, with 13 bases sitting between them. Germline V gene data show CDR1 as SGHRS and CDR2 as YFSETQ. CDR3 nucleotides: TGCGCCAGCAGCTTGGCCGTCGGGGCCCTCTCTGGAAACACCATATATTTT. Protein product: CASSLAVGALSGNTIYF.

The gene calls are TRBV6-5 and TRBJ2-7; no firm D call. The CDR3 covers 13 residues. Trimming removed 11 bases from V and 0 bases from J, with 14 bases in between. Germline lookup yields CDR1 MNHEY and CDR2 SVGAGI. In DNA, the CDR3 is TGTGCCCTCCGAAGGGAAGCCTCCTACGAGCAGTACTTC. This sequence encodes CALRREASYEQYF.

This clone was picked up one time. The CDR3 DNA reads TGTGCCAGCAGCCGAGGGGACTATGACGGAAATGAGCAGTTCTTC. Its translation is CASSRGDYDGNEQFF. This chain uses TRBV3-1 (or the pseudogene TRBV3-2) with TRBJ2-1; 7 bases are a match to TRBD2. In germline, CDR1 is LGHDT, CDR2 YNNKEL (reference sequence). The J segment lost 7 bases and the V segment lost 4 bases, leaving 10 bases of the junction unmatched. The CDR3 is 15 amino acids.